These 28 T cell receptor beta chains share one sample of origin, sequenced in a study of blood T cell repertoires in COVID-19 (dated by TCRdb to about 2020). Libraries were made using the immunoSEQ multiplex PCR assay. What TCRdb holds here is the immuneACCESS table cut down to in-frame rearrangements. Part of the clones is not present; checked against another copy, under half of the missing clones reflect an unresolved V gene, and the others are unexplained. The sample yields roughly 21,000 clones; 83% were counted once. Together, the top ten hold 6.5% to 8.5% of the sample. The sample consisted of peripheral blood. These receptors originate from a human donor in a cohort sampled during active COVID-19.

CDR3 amino acids: CASLPNRDRGLYGYTF. DNA of the CDR3: TGCGCCAGCCTTCCAAACCGGGACAGGGGTCTCTATGGCTACACCTTC. V usage is TRBV10-1 and J usage is TRBJ1-2; 10 nucleotides line up with TRBD1. Trimming took 8 bases from V and 4 from J; bases not matched to a gene: 13. From germline, CDR1 is WNHNN and CDR2 SYGVQD (reference sequence). The CDR3 totals 16 residues.

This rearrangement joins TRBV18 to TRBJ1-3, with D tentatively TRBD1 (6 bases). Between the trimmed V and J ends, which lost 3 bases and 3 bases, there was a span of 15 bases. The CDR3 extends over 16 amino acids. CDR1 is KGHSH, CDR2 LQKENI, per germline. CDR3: CASSPSGGRGGNTIYF. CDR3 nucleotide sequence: TGTGCCAGCTCACCGTCGGGGGGGCGCGGTGGAAACACCATATATTTT.

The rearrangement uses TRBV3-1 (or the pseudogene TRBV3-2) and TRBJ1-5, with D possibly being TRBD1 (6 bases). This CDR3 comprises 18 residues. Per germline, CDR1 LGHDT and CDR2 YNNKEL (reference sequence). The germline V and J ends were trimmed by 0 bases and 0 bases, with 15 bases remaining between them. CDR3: CASSQDKSRGNSNQPQHF. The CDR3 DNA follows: TGTGCCAGCAGCCAAGACAAAAGCAGGGGCAATAGCAATCAGCCCCAGCATTTT.

CDR3 sequence: CASSSLSGETQYF. In DNA form, the CDR3 reads TGTGCCAGCAGTTCGCTTTCGGGAGAGACCCAGTACTTC. The chain carries TRBV6-1 and TRBJ2-5, with D uncertain. Germline V CDR1 and CDR2: MNHNS, SASEGT. Trimming removed 5 bases at V and 4 bases at J, with 11 bases between. The CDR3 consists of 13 residues.

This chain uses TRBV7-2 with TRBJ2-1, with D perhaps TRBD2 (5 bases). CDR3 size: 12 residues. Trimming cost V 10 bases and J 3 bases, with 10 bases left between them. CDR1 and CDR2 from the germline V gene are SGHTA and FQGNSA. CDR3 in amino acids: CATGVIYNEQFF. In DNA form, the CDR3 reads TGTGCCACCGGGGTTATCTACAATGAGCAGTTCTTC.

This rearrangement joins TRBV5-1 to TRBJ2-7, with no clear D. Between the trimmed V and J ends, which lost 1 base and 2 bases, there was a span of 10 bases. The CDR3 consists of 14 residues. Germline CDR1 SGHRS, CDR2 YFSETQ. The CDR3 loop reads CASSLNYGTYEQYF. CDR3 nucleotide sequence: TGCGCCAGCAGCTTGAACTATGGCACCTACGAGCAGTACTTC.

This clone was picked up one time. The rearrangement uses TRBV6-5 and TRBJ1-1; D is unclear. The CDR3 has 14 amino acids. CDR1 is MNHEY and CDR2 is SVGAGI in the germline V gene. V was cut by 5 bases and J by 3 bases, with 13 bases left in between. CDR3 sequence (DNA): TGTGCCAGCAGTATAAGGAGTCGGGACACTGAAGCTTTCTTT. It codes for CASSIRSRDTEAFF.

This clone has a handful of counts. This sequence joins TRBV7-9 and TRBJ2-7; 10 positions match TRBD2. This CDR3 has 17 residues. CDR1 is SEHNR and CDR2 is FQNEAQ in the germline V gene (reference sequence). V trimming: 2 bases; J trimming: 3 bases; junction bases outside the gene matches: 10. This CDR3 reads CASSLSSGGLEIYEQYF. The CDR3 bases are TGTGCCAGCAGCTTAAGTAGCGGGGGGCTCGAAATCTACGAGCAGTACTTC.

CDR3 region: CASSPTGVYEAFF. The CDR3 region has the DNA TGTGCCAGCAGCCCGACAGGGGTATATGAAGCTTTCTTT. The rearrangement joins TRBV5-4 to TRBJ1-1; 8 bases map to TRBD1. This CDR3 comprises 13 residues. Germline CDR1 and CDR2: SGHNT and YYREEE (reference sequence). J was trimmed by 7 bases and V by 4 bases; bases with no gene match: 6.

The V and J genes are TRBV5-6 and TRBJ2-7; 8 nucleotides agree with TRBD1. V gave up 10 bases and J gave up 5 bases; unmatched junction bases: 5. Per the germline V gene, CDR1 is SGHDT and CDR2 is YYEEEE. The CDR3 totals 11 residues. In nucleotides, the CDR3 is TGTGCCGCAGGGACAGGACACGAGCAGTACTTC. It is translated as CAAGTGHEQYF.

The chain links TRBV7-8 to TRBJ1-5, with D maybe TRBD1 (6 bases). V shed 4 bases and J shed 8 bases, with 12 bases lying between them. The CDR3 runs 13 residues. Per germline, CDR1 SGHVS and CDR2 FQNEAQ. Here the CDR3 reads CASSSTRQEPQHF. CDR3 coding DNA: TGTGCCAGCAGCTCGACTCGACAGGAGCCCCAGCATTTT.

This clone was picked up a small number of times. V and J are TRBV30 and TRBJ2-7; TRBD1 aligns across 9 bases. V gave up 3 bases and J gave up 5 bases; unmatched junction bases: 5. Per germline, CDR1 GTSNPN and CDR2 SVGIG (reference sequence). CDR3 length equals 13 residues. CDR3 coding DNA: TGTGCCTGGAGGGGACAGGGTCCCAACGAGCAGTACTTC. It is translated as CAWRGQGPNEQYF.

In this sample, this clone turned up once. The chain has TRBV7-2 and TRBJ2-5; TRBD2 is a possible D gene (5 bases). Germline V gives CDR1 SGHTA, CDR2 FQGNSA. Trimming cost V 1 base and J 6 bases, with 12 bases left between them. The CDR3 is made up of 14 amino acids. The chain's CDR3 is CASSLVASRQTQYF. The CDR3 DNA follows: TGTGCCAGCAGCTTAGTAGCTAGCAGGCAGACCCAGTACTTC.

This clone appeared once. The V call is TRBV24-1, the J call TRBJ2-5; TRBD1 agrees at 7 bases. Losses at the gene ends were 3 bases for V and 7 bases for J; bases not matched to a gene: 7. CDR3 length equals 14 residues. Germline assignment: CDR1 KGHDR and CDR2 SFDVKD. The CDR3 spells CATSDVGTVGTQYF. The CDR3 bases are TGTGCCACCAGTGATGTGGGGACAGTCGGGACCCAGTACTTC.

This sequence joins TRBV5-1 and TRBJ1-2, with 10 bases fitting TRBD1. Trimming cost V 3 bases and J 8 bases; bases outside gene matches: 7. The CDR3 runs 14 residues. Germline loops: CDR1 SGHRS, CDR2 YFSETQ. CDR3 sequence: CASSSAGTGVGYTF. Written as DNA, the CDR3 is TGCGCCAGCAGCTCCGCCGGGACAGGGGTCGGCTACACCTTC.

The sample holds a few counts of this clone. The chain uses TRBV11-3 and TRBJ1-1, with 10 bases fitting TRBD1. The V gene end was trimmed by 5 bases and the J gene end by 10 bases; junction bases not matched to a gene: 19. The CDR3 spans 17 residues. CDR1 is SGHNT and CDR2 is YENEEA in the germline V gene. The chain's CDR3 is CASSTQSLTGQGIIAFF. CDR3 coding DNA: TGTGCCAGCAGCACGCAATCTCTAACGGGACAGGGGATTATAGCTTTCTTT.

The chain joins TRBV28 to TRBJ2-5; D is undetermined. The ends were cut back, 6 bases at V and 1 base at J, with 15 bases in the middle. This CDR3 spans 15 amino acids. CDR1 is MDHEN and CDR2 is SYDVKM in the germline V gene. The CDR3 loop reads CASSPRIVAQETQYF. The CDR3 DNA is TGTGCCAGCAGCCCTCGTATCGTAGCCCAAGAGACCCAGTACTTC.

The CDR3 DNA sequence: TGTGCCAGCAGACCCGACAGGGTAGAAGGAAACACCATATATTTT. It codes for CASRPDRVEGNTIYF. The chain couples TRBV2 to TRBJ1-3, with 7 bases that match TRBD1. Germline CDR1 is SNHLY and CDR2 is FYNNEI. The CDR3 loop spans 15 amino acids. V shed 6 bases and J 4 bases; nucleotides not matched to a gene: 9.

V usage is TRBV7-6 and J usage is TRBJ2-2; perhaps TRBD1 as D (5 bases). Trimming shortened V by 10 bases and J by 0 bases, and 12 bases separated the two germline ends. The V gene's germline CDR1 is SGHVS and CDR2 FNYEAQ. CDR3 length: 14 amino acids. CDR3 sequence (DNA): TGTGCCACCTTAGCAGGGCCGAACACCGGGGAGCTGTTTTTT. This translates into CATLAGPNTGELFF.

The CDR3 DNA sequence: TGTGCCAGCAGCAGAATCCCGACAGGGGAGGTCAATGAGCAGTTCTTC. Translation gives CASSRIPTGEVNEQFF. The chain recombines TRBV7-9 with TRBJ2-1, with 8 bases matching TRBD1. Germline loops: CDR1 SEHNR, CDR2 FQNEAQ (reference sequence). Trimming removed 5 bases from V and 6 bases from J; junction bases left unmatched: 12. This CDR3 has 16 amino acids.

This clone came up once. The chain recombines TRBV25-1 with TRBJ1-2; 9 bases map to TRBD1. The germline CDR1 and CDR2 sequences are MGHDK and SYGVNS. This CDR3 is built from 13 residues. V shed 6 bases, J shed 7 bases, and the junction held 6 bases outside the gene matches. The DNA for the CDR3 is TGTGCCAGCAGGCCGGGACAGGGTTTTGGCTACACCTTC. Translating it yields CASRPGQGFGYTF.

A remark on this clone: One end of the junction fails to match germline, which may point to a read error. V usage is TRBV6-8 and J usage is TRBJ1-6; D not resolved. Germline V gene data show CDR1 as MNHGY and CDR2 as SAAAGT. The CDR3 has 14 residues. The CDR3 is CARSVPGKDSPLHF. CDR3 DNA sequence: TGTGCCCGCAGCGTCCCGGGAAAGGACTCACCCCTCCACTTT.

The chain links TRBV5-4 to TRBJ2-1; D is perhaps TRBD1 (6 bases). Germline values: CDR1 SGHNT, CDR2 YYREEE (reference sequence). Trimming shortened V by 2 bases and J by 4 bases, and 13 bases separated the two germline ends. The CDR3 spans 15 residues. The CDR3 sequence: CASSFRGGGYNEQFF. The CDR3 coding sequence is TGTGCCAGCAGCTTCAGAGGGGGTGGATACAATGAGCAGTTCTTC.

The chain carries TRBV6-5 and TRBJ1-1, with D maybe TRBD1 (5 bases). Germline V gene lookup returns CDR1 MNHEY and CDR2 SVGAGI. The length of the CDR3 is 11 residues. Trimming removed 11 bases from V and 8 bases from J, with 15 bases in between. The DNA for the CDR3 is TGTGCCGCCTACGGAGGGACGGAAGCTTTCTTT. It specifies CAAYGGTEAFF.

For the CDR3, the DNA is TGTGCCAGCAGCCCATTAGCGGGGGGGAGTTCAGATACGCAGTATTTT. This encodes CASSPLAGGSSDTQYF. The rearrangement uses TRBV9 and TRBJ2-3; TRBD2 aligns across 11 bases. Germline V CDR1 and CDR2: SGDLS, YYNGEE. The CDR3 totals 16 residues. V shed 4 bases, J shed 4 bases, and the junction held 8 bases outside the gene matches.

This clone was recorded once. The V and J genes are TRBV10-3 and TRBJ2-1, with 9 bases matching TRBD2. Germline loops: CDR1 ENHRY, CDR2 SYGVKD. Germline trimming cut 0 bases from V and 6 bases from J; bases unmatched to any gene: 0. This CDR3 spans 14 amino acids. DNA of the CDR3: TGTGCCATCAGTGAGTCGCGGGGGGGCAATGAGCAGTTCTTC. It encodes CAISESRGGNEQFF.

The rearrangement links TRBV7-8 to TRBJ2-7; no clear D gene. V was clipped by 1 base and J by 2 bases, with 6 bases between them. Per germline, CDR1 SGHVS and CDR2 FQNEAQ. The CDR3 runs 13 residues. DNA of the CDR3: TGTGCCAGCAGCTTAGTCGAGACCTACGAGCAGTACTTC. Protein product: CASSLVETYEQYF.

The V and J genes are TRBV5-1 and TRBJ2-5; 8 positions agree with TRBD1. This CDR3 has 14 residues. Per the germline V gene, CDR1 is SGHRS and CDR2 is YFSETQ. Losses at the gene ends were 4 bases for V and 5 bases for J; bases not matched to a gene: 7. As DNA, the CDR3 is TGCGCCAGCAGCGAAAGGACAGGGTTGGAGACCCAGTACTTC. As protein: CASSERTGLETQYF.